The clone carrying this TCR beta chain has just a few counts. The data were taken from a study of blood T cell repertoires in COVID-19. Trimming cost V 7 bases and J 8 bases; bases outside gene matches: 13. In germline, CDR1 is MNHEY, CDR2 SVGAGI. CDR3 length: 15 amino acids. Produced via immunoSEQ multiplex PCR; TCRdb's table is partial and in-frame only. In the table there are about 200,000 clones, just under 85% of which are singletons. Material: peripheral blood. The V and J genes are TRBV6-5 and TRBJ2-1, with 8 bases lining up with TRBD2. This clonotype originated in a human donor with acute or convalescent COVID-19. The donor label of this sample is uncertain. The CDR3 DNA reads as TGTGCCAGCACCCCGGGACTAGTAAGGATCGATGAGCAGTTCTTC. Residues: CASTPGLVRIDEQFF.